Listed below are T cell receptor beta chains from one sample, sequenced in a study of T cell responses to AZD1222 COVID-19 vaccine. TCRdb's copy holds only in-frame clones and misses some; the assay was immunoSEQ multiplex PCR. The repertoire holds 80,000 to 100,000 clones, with roughly 88% as singletons. Specimen: peripheral blood, collected 28 days after the second AZD1222 dose. These receptor sequences come from an adult who received the AZD1222 COVID-19 vaccine. Both conserved end residues are trimmed from each CDR3. The D gene is left open where the match is weak.

v_gene	d_gene	j_gene	CDR3aa
TRBV27	-	TRBJ2-3	ASRRLSPYSTDTQY
TRBV20-1	TRBD2	TRBJ2-7	SASELAGAYEQY
TRBV5-1	TRBD2	TRBJ2-5	ASNGGARETQY
TRBV3-1/TRBV3-2	TRBD1	TRBJ2-2	ASSQGGRGRTGELF
TRBV2	-	TRBJ1-1	ARRMDSMNTEAF
TRBV7-9	-	TRBJ2-1	ASSRKGPPSDEQF
TRBV7-8	-	TRBJ1-5	ASNLGTINQPQH
TRBV3-1/TRBV3-2	-	TRBJ2-1	ASSQDLDSASYNEQF
TRBV7-8	TRBD1	TRBJ1-4	ASSPAGTGRQALF
TRBV6-6	-	TRBJ2-5	ASSYSGETQY
TRBV7-6	-	TRBJ2-5	ASSPSQETQY
TRBV5-5	-	TRBJ1-1	ASTDPKTGNTEAF
TRBV6-5	-	TRBJ2-2	ASSYSILGTGELF
TRBV28	TRBD2	TRBJ2-7	ASKKGGTYEQY
TRBV10-3	TRBD2	TRBJ2-1	AISARSGLAGEGLHEQF
TRBV9	-	TRBJ1-6	ASSGGSSPLH
TRBV10-3	-	TRBJ1-2	AISEWGPGGYT
TRBV14	-	TRBJ2-7	ASSLEGPYEQY
TRBV7-2	-	TRBJ2-1	ASSLRFSANEQF
TRBV9	-	TRBJ2-7	ASSVPQRPYEQY
TRBV19	-	TRBJ1-6	ASRYAGSSPLH
TRBV11-2	-	TRBJ2-7	ASSPESYEQY
TRBV14	TRBD1	TRBJ1-2	ASSYTGGASGYT
TRBV2	TRBD2	TRBJ2-1	ASSGSGGEVSEQF